These 13 T cell receptor beta chains share one sample of origin, sequenced in a study of blood T cell repertoires in COVID-19. Here immunoSEQ multiplex PCR was the method, and the copy in TCRdb shows in-frame clones only, minus some. The profile shows roughly 65,000 clones, 93% of them singletons. The sequencing sample was made of peripheral blood. The receptors shown here come from a man between 65 and 79 years old with active COVID-19.

The rearrangement uses TRBV4-1 and TRBJ1-5, with 9 bases aligning to TRBD1. V gave up 5 bases and J gave up 6 bases; unmatched junction bases: 14. Germline CDR1 MGHRA, CDR2 YSYEKL. The CDR3 covers 17 residues. The CDR3 DNA reads TGCGCCAGCAGCGACCAGGGGACAGGGCTTTCTACTCAGCCCCAGCATTTT. Amino acid sequence: CASSDQGTGLSTQPQHF.

The chain combines TRBV12-3 or TRBV12-4 with TRBJ1-5; D is ambiguous. Between the trimmed V and J ends, which lost 5 bases and 9 bases, there was a span of 11 bases. This CDR3 has 12 residues. The CDR3 DNA is TGTGCCAGCAGTGAGGAGGCCTCGCCCCAGCATTTT. It specifies CASSEEASPQHF.

The chain is built from TRBV12-3 or TRBV12-4 and TRBJ1-6; unclear D gene. The CDR3 runs 13 residues. Trimming removed 6 bases from V and 7 bases from J, with 10 bases in between. The CDR3 here is CASSLGLNSPLHF. The DNA of the CDR3 is TGTGCCAGCAGCCTCGGACTGAATTCACCCCTCCACTTT.

This chain uses TRBV3-1 (or the pseudogene TRBV3-2) with TRBJ2-5; 16 nucleotides agree with TRBD2. CDR1 is LGHDT and CDR2 is YNNKEL in the germline V gene (reference sequence). There are 18 residues in the CDR3. V shed 4 bases, J shed 2 bases, and the junction held 7 bases outside the gene matches. Here the CDR3 reads CASSPGLAGGPWQETQYF. The CDR3 nucleotides are TGTGCCAGCAGCCCGGGACTAGCGGGGGGGCCTTGGCAAGAGACCCAGTACTTC.

The chain carries TRBV18 and TRBJ1-1, with TRBD1 matching over 12 bases. Losses at the gene ends were 3 bases for V and 1 base for J; bases not matched to a gene: 9. The CDR3 has 18 amino acids. CDR1 is KGHSH and CDR2 is LQKENI in the germline V gene. As DNA, the CDR3 is TGTGCCAGCTCACCCATCCGGGACAGGGGGCTGGGGAACACTGAAGCTTTCTTT. Translating gives CASSPIRDRGLGNTEAFF.

The chain carries TRBV6-2 or TRBV6-3 and TRBJ1-5; a weak D match, TRBD1 (5 bases). V lost 6 bases and J lost 6, with 15 bases in between. Germline lookup yields CDR1 MNHEY and CDR2 SVGEGT. This CDR3 spans 14 amino acids. CDR3 nucleotide sequence: TGTGCCAGCAGCAGACCGCAGGGAAGTCAGCCCCAGCATTTT. Its protein product is CASSRPQGSQPQHF.

CDR3 residues: CASSPPGQGTGNTIYF. The CDR3 DNA is TGTGCCAGCTCACCACCCGGACAGGGGACTGGAAACACCATATATTTT. The rearrangement links TRBV18 to TRBJ1-3, with 9 bases matching TRBD1. After removal of 0 bases from V and 2 bases from J, the junction contained 2 bases not matched to a gene. The CDR3 extends over 16 amino acids. Germline CDR1 KGHSH, CDR2 LQKENI.

J is TRBJ1-3 and V is TRBV11-2; 10 bases match TRBD1. Per germline, CDR1 SGHAT and CDR2 FQNNGV. The CDR3 covers 15 residues. Trimming cost V 4 bases and J 3 bases; bases outside gene matches: 3. The CDR3 loop is CASSSTGGRGNTIYF. In nucleotides, the CDR3 is TGTGCCAGCAGCTCGACAGGGGGCCGTGGAAACACCATATATTTT.

The gene calls are TRBV28 and TRBJ1-5; TRBD1 matches at 10 bases. The ends lost 2 bases at V and 6 bases at J; junction bases unmatched: 10. The CDR3 spans 17 residues. Germline V gene sequence: CDR1 MDHEN, CDR2 SYDVKM. The chain's CDR3 is CASSLSGGQGSPQPQHF. CDR3 sequence (DNA): TGTGCCAGCAGTTTAAGTGGGGGACAGGGGTCACCTCAGCCCCAGCATTTT.

This chain joins TRBV6-6 and TRBJ1-2; 8 bases are a match to TRBD1. Germline-derived CDR1 and CDR2 are MNHNY and SVGAGI (reference sequence). The CDR3 consists of 17 residues. With 6 bases clipped from V and 0 bases from J, the junction kept 12 bases outside the gene matches. CDR3 sequence: CASSRQGWGTSNYGYTF. CDR3 bases: TGTGCCAGCAGCCGACAGGGGTGGGGAACCTCTAACTATGGCTACACCTTC.

V gene TRBV6-6 combines with J gene TRBJ2-5, with a weak D call TRBD1 (5 bases). Per the germline V gene, CDR1 is MNHNY and CDR2 is SVGAGI (reference sequence). The CDR3 is 14 residues long. Trimming cost V 6 bases and J 4 bases, with 15 bases left between them. DNA of the CDR3: TGTGCCAGCAGCCCCTCCAGGGTGGGAGAGACCCAGTACTTC. Translation gives CASSPSRVGETQYF.

The genes are TRBV14 and TRBJ2-7; 12 bases line up with TRBD1. J lost 4 bases, V lost 4 bases, and 5 bases had no gene match. This CDR3 is 15 amino acids long. CDR1 and CDR2 from the germline V gene are SGHDN and FVKESK. CDR3 sequence reads: CASSPWDRGLYEQYF. The CDR3 DNA follows: TGTGCCAGCAGCCCCTGGGACAGGGGGCTTTACGAGCAGTACTTC.

V usage is TRBV5-5 and J usage is TRBJ2-1, with a possible D match to TRBD2 (6 bases). Germline V CDR1 and CDR2: SGHKS, YYEKEE (reference sequence). This CDR3 has 16 amino acids. V was clipped by 5 bases and J by 4 bases, with 19 bases between them. The CDR3, as DNA: TGTGCCAGCAGACAGGAAGCGGGCGCCAGATACAATGAGCAGTTCTTC. Protein: CASRQEAGARYNEQFF. The full variable domain, completed using reference TRBV5-5 and TRBJ2-1, is DAGVTQSPTHLIKTRGQQVTLRCSPISGHKSVSWYQQVLGQGPQFIFQYYEKEERGRGNFPDRFSARQFPNYSSELNVNALLLGDSALYLCASRQEAGARYNEQFFGPGTRLTVL.